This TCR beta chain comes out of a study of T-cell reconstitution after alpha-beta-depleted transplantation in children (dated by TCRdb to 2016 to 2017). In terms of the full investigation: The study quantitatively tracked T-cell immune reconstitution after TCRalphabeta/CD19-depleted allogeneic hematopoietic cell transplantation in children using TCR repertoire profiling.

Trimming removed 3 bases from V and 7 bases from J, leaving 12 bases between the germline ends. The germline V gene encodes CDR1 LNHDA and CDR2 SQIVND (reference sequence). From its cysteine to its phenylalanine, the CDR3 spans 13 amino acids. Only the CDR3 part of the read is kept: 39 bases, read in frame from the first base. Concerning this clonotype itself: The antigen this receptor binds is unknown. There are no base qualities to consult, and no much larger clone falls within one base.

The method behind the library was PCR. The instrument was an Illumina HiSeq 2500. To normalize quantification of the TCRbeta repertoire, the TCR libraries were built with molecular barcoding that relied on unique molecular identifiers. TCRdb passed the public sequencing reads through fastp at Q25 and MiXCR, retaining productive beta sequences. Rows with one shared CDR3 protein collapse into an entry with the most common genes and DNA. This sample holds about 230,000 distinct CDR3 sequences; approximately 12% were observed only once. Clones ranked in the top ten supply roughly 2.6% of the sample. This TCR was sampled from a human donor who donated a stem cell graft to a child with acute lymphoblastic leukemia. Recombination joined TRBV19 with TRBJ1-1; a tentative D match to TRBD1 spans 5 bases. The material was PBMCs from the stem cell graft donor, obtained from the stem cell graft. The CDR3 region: CASSISGSNEAFF. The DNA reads TGTGCCAGTAGTATCTCAGGGAGTAATGAAGCTTTCTTT.